This T cell receptor beta chain was observed in a study of blood T cell repertoires in COVID-19. J lost 5 bases, V lost 6 bases, and 3 bases had no gene match. This CDR3 is 12 amino acids long. CDR1 KGHSH and CDR2 LQKENI come from the germline V gene. Some clones are missing from TCRdb's copy, which holds only in-frame ones; the method was immunoSEQ multiplex PCR. The data hold more than 85,000 clones, with 75% to 95% observed a single time. The sample was peripheral blood. The TCR comes from a man younger than 35 with acute or convalescent COVID-19. The chain couples TRBV18 to TRBJ2-7; 8 bases fit TRBD1. The DNA of the CDR3 is TGTGCCAGCTCTAAGGACAGGGACGAGCAGTACTTC. As protein: CASSKDRDEQYF.